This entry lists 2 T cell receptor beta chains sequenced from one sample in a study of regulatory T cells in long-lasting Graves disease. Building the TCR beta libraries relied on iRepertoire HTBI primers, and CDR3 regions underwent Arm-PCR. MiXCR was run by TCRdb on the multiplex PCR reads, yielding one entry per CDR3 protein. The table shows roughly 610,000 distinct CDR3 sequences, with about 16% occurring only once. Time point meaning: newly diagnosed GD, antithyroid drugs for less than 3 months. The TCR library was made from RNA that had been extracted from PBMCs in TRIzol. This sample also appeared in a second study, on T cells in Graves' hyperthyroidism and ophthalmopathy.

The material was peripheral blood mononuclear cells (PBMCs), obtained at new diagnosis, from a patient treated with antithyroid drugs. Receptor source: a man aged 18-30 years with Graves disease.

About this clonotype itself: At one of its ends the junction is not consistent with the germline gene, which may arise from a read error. Written as DNA, the CDR3 is TGTGCCAGCAGTTTTGGTACTAGCGGGAGTAACTTC. Amino acids: CASSFGTSGSNF. The V gene is TRBV28, the J gene TRBJ2-7; 11 bases are shared with TRBD2. Germline CDR1 and CDR2: MDHEN and SYDVKM. The CDR3 has 12 amino acids.

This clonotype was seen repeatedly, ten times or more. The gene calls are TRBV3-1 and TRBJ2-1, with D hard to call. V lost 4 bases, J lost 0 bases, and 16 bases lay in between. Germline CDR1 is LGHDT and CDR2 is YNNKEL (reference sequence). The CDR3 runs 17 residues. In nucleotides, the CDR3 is TGTGCCAGCAGCCCCCCTCCGGTTTTTGGCTCCTACAATGAGCAGTTCTTC. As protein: CASSPPPVFGSYNEQFF.